This is a list of T cell receptor beta chains from one sample in a study of preoperative IRX-2 immunotherapy in early breast cancer. Assay: immunoSEQ multiplex PCR; the TCRdb copy retains only in-frame clones and omits some. The sample consists of tens of thousands of clones, around four fifths of them appearing once. The sample here was lymph node tissue, taken after IRX-2 immunotherapy. All receptors derive from a human donor with breast cancer. Both conserved end residues are part of each CDR3. A D gene is named only where the DNA matches it firmly. Clone size is shown for a subset of rows, as once, few, many or a class of expanded clone.

D gene | J gene | V gene | clone size | CDR3 length | CDR3 protein | CDR3 DNA
TRBD2 | TRBJ2-7 | TRBV5-1 | NA | 16 | CASSLDSGGLSYEQYF | TGCGCCAGCAGCTTGGATAGCGGGGGTCTAAGCTACGAGCAGTACTTC
NA | TRBJ2-5 | TRBV29-1 | NA | 13 | CSVKLVAQETQYF | TGCAGCGTTAAACTAGTGGCACAAGAGACCCAGTACTTC
NA | TRBJ1-2 | TRBV28 | NA | 13 | CASSRGGSYGYTF | TGTGCCAGCAGCCGCGGGGGTTCCTATGGCTACACCTTC
NA | TRBJ2-1 | TRBV11-3 | NA | 15 | CASSSYRHAYNEQFF | TGTGCCAGCAGCTCATACAGACATGCATACAATGAGCAGTTCTTC
NA | TRBJ1-5 | TRBV19 | NA | 16 | CASSIGPSDSNQPQHF | TGTGCCAGTAGTATAGGGCCAAGCGATAGCAATCAGCCCCAGCATTTT
NA | TRBJ1-1 | TRBV29-1 | NA | 13 | CSAGPKRNTEAFF | TGCAGCGCCGGACCGAAGCGGAACACTGAAGCTTTCTTT
NA | TRBJ2-1 | TRBV11-3 | NA | 15 | CASSPDRGTYNEQFF | TGTGCCAGCAGCCCGGACAGAGGGACCTACAATGAGCAGTTCTTC
TRBD1 | TRBJ1-2 | TRBV11-3 | once | 14 | CASSREGQGDGYTF | TGTGCCAGCAGTCGCGAGGGACAGGGGGATGGCTACACCTTC
NA | TRBJ2-7 | TRBV6-8 | NA | 15 | CASNTQKKSSYEQYF | TGTGCCAGCAACACTCAGAAGAAAAGCTCCTACGAGCAGTACTTC
NA | TRBJ1-2 | TRBV7-8 | NA | 15 | CASAPWVMKNYGYTF | TGTGCCAGCGCACCATGGGTCATGAAGAACTATGGCTACACCTTC
TRBD2 | TRBJ2-7 | TRBV6-8 | NA | 13 | CASSSPPSGEQYF | TGTGCCAGCAGTTCGCCCCCTAGCGGCGAGCAGTACTTC
NA | TRBJ2-1 | TRBV14 | NA | 17 | CASSQDSAYPFDNEQFF | TGTGCCAGCAGCCAAGATTCGGCCTACCCTTTTGACAATGAGCAGTTCTTC
TRBD1 | TRBJ1-2 | TRBV10-1 | NA | 14 | CASSESGTDYGYTF | TGCGCCAGCAGTGAGTCCGGGACAGATTATGGCTACACCTTC
NA | TRBJ2-7 | TRBV6-8 | NA | 13 | CASNPDLRYEQYF | TGTGCCAGCAACCCGGACCTTAGGTACGAGCAGTACTTC
TRBD1 | TRBJ2-7 | TRBV6-8 | NA | 16 | CASTEASGTGLYEQYF | TGTGCCAGCACCGAAGCCTCCGGGACAGGGCTCTACGAGCAGTACTTC
TRBD1 | TRBJ1-1 | TRBV5-1 | NA | 16 | CASSSFQTGMNTEAFF | TGCGCCAGCAGCTCCTTCCAGACAGGGATGAACACTGAAGCTTTCTTT
NA | TRBJ1-2 | TRBV1 | few | 13 | CASSPQGARGYTF | TGCGCCAGCAGCCCCCAGGGGGCGAGAGGCTACACCTTC
NA | TRBJ2-3 | TRBV7-6 | NA | 18 | CASSLAGGPSQGTDTQYF | TGTGCCAGCAGCTTGGCCGGGGGACCCTCCCAGGGCACAGATACGCAGTATTTT
TRBD1 | TRBJ1-4 | TRBV11-3 | NA | 15 | CASSLGGGLGEKLFF | TGTGCCAGCAGCTTGGGAGGGGGCCTCGGTGAAAAACTGTTTTTT
NA | TRBJ1-4 | TRBV14 | NA | 14 | CASSPHGDHEKLFF | TGTGCCAGCAGCCCTCACGGGGACCATGAAAAACTGTTTTTT
NA | TRBJ1-1 | TRBV6-8 | NA | 13 | CASRVPQATEAFF | TGTGCCAGCAGGGTGCCCCAAGCCACTGAAGCTTTCTTT
TRBD1 | TRBJ2-7 | TRBV14 | NA | 16 | CASSLAPGQGTYEQYF | TGTGCCAGCAGCCTTGCTCCGGGACAGGGGACCTACGAGCAGTACTTC
TRBD1 | TRBJ2-2 | TRBV6-8 | NA | 16 | CASSQGTGSNTGELFF | TGTGCCAGCAGCCAAGGGACAGGTTCAAACACCGGGGAGCTGTTTTTT
NA | TRBJ2-7 | TRBV6-8 | NA | 14 | CASDPARRTYEQYF | TGTGCCAGCGACCCGGCCAGGCGAACCTACGAGCAGTACTTC
NA | TRBJ1-1 | TRBV6-8 | NA | 12 | CASSRGTTEAFF | TGTGCCAGCAGTCGAGGGACAACGGAAGCTTTCTTT
NA | TRBJ1-5 | TRBV7-2 | NA | 13 | CASSLQGWQPQHF | TGTGCCAGCAGCTTACAGGGATGGCAGCCCCAGCATTTT
TRBD2 | TRBJ2-5 | TRBV29-1 | few | 15 | CSVESASGGPWAQYF | TGCAGCGTTGAATCGGCTAGCGGGGGCCCATGGGCCCAGTACTTC
TRBD1 | TRBJ1-1 | TRBV18 | NA | 15 | CASSPTGGMNTEAFF | TGTGCCAGCTCACCGACAGGGGGGATGAACACTGAAGCTTTCTTT
NA | TRBJ1-5 | TRBV9 | NA | 14 | CASSDSGNNQPQHF | TGTGCCAGCAGTGACTCAGGGAACAATCAGCCCCAGCATTTT
NA | TRBJ2-7 | TRBV7-1 | NA | 14 | CASSLVDSRTEQYF | TGTGCCAGCAGCTTGGTAGACTCGAGAACCGAGCAGTACTTC
TRBD2 | TRBJ2-4 | TRBV11-3 | NA | 17 | CASSLGAGGPDKNIQYF | TGTGCCAGCAGCTTGGGAGCGGGGGGGCCCGACAAAAACATTCAGTACTTC
TRBD1 | TRBJ1-6 | TRBV19 | NA | 13 | CASRQGKFHPLHF | TGTGCCAGCAGACAGGGGAAATTTCACCCCCTCCACTTT
TRBD1 | TRBJ2-7 | TRBV15 | once | 14 | CATRRDRGPYEQYF | TGTGCCACCCGTAGAGACAGGGGACCCTACGAGCAGTACTTC
NA | TRBJ2-7 | TRBV5-1 | NA | 14 | CASSLSRGGYEQYF | TGCGCCAGCAGCTTGTCAAGGGGCGGCTACGAGCAGTACTTC
NA | TRBJ1-6 | TRBV30 | NA | 13 | CAWSGQYNSPLHF | TGTGCCTGGAGTGGGCAGTATAATTCACCCCTCCACTTT
NA | TRBJ1-2 | TRBV1 | NA | 16 | CASSQGYLGGNYGYTF | TGCGCCAGCAGCCAGGGATACTTAGGCGGGAACTATGGCTACACCTTC
NA | TRBJ2-5 | TRBV29-1 | once | 15 | CSVEGQSVGWKTQYF | TGCAGCGTTGAAGGACAATCAGTGGGATGGAAGACCCAGTACTTC